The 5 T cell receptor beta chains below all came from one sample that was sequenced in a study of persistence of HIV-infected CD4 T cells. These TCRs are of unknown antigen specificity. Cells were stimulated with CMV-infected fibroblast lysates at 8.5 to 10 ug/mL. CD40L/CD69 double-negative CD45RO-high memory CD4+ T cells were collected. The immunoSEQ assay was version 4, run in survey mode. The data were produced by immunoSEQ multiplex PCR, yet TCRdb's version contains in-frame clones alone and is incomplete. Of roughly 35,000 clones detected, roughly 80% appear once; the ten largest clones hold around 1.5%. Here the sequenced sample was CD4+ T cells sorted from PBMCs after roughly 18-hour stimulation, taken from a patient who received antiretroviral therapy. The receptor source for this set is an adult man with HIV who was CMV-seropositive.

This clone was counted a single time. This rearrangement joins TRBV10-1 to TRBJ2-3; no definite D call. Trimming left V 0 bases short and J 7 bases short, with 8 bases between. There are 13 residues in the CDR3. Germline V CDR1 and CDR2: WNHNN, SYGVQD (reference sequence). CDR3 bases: TGCGCCAGCAGTGAGTCCCTAACACATACGCAGTATTTT. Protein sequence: CASSESLTHTQYF.

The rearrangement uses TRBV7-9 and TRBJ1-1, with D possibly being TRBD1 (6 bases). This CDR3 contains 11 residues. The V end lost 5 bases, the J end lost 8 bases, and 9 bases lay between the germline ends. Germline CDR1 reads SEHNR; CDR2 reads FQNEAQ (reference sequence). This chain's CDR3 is CASSLQGEAFF. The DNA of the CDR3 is TGTGCCAGCAGCCTACAGGGAGAAGCTTTCTTT. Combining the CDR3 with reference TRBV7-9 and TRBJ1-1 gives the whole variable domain DTGVSQNPRHKITKRGQNVTFRCDPISEHNRLYWYRQTLGQGPEFLTYFQNEAQLEKSRLLSDRFSAERPKGSFSTLEIQRTEQGDSAMYLCASSLQGEAFFGQGTRLTVV.

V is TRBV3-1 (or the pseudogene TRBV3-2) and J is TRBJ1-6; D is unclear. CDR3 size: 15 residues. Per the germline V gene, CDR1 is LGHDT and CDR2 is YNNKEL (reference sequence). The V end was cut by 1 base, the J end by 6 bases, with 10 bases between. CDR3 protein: CASSQGVTINSPLHF. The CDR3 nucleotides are TGTGCCAGCAGCCAAGGAGTTACTATTAATTCACCCCTCCACTTT.

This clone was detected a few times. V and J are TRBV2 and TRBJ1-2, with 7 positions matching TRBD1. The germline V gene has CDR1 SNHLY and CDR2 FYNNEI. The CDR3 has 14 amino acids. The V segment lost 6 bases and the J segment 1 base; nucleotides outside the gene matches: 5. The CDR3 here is CASRAGGGNYGYTF. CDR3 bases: TGTGCCAGCAGGGCAGGGGGTGGTAACTATGGCTACACCTTC.

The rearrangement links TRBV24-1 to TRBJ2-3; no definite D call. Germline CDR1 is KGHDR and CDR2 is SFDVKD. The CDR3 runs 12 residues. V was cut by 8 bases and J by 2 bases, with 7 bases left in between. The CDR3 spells CATKSNTDTQYF. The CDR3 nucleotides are TGTGCCACCAAGTCTAACACAGATACGCAGTATTTT.